This TCR beta chain was documented in a study of T cells and Merkel cell carcinoma outcomes. The repertoire was sequenced with immunoSEQ multiplex PCR; TCRdb's copy has only in-frame clones and lacks some. Of 5,000 or so clones in the sample, 85% were seen once. This clone was detected a few times. At one end, the junction sequence differs from germline, possibly due to a read error. Sequenced: tumor tissue from Merkel cell carcinoma. This TCR was sampled from a human donor with Merkel cell carcinoma.

The CDR3 reads CANSRGNTEAFF. For the CDR3, the DNA is TGTGCCAACAGTAGGGGAAACACTGAAGCTTTCTTT. The chain couples TRBV28 to TRBJ1-1; tentative D call: TRBD1 (5 bases). Germline CDR1 MDHEN, CDR2 SYDVKM. This CDR3 has 12 residues.